A single T cell receptor (beta chain) is shown here with its context. The sample belongs to a study of blood T cell repertoires in COVID-19. At the level of the study: Sites across the United States, Italy and Spain contributed samples from acute and convalescent COVID-19. The cDNA or gDNA used as material had been derived from T cells, B-cell-depleted T cells, or PBMCs.

The CDR3 runs 11 residues. Germline values: CDR1 SNHLY, CDR2 FYNNEI. Trimming cost V 10 bases and J 7 bases, with 14 bases left between them. In the source study's methods: From reference gene primer amplification, estimates of nucleated cell counts were derived. The data were produced by immunoSEQ multiplex PCR, yet TCRdb's version contains in-frame clones alone and is incomplete. V and J calls and clone size follow that table, whereas D and trimming were derived from the DNA. The table shows around 620,000 clones, with 85% to 90% occurring only once. J is TRBJ2-7 and V is TRBV2; possible D gene TRBD1, 6 bases. This sequence was found in a young woman with acute or convalescent COVID-19. What was sequenced was peripheral blood. The CDR3: CATTGFGEQYF. The CDR3 nucleotides are TGTGCCACCACAGGGTTCGGAGAGCAGTACTTC.